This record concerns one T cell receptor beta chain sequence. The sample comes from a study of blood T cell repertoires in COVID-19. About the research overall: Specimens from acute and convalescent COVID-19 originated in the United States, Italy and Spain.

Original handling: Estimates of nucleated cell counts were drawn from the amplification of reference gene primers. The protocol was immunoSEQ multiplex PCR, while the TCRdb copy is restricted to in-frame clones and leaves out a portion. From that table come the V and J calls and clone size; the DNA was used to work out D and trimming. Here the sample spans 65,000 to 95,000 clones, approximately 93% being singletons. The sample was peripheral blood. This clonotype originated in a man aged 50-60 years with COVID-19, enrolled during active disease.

The CDR3 region is CASSQITGATEAFF. CDR3 sequence (DNA): TGTGCCAGCAGCCAAATAACAGGGGCCACTGAAGCTTTCTTT. This sequence joins TRBV3-1 (or the pseudogene TRBV3-2) and TRBJ1-1, with TRBD1 matching over 7 bases. Germline lookup yields CDR1 LGHDT and CDR2 YNNKEL (reference sequence). The CDR3 runs 14 residues. V shed 2 bases, J shed 4 bases, and the junction held 4 bases outside the gene matches.